The entry that follows covers one T cell receptor beta chain sequence. The record originates from a study of radiotherapy plus CTLA-4 blockade in lung cancer. Measured with immunoSEQ multiplex PCR; TCRdb has only the in-frame clones, and not every one. The profile shows around 71,000 clones, 60% to 80% of them singletons. Sequencing used peripheral blood, obtained from a patient treated with radiotherapy plus ipilimumab. This TCR was recovered from a human donor with non-small cell lung cancer whose response to radiotherapy plus ipilimumab could not be evaluated. Some clones in this sample may be carry-over from other donors' samples.

CDR3: CASSFGTNSPLHF. The CDR3 DNA follows: TGTGCCAGCAGTTTTGGCACCAATTCACCCCTCCACTTT. The rearrangement uses TRBV27 and TRBJ1-6; no reliable D call. The germline V gene encodes CDR1 MNHEY and CDR2 SMNVEV (reference sequence). V was shortened by 3 bases and J by 7 bases, with 7 bases between the two germline ends. This CDR3 has 13 residues.